The 18 T cell receptor beta chains below come from one sample, sequenced in a study of OX40 agonist ivuxolimab in advanced cancers. Generated by immunoSEQ multiplex PCR, the TCRdb table keeps only in-frame clones and is missing some. Of around 72,000 clones listed, roughly 87% are singletons. Sequences were derived from CD4+ or CD8+ T cells sorted from blood, sampled in a trial of the OX40 agonist ivuxolimab. The receptors derive from an adult with an advanced solid tumor such as melanoma, head and neck, liver or kidney cancer.

The CDR3 nucleotides are TGTGCCAGCAGCTCCTCCGGACAGGGTTATAATTCACCCCTCCACTTT. This translates into CASSSSGQGYNSPLHF. V gene TRBV5-4 combines with J gene TRBJ1-6; 8 nucleotides match TRBD1. The V gene's germline CDR1 is SGHNT and CDR2 YYREEE (reference sequence). J was trimmed by 4 bases and V by 3 bases; bases with no gene match: 6. The length of the CDR3 is 16 residues.

This sequence joins TRBV5-4 and TRBJ2-7; D ambiguous. From germline, CDR1 is SGHNT and CDR2 YYREEE (reference sequence). Trimming took 0 bases from V and 1 from J, leaving 5 bases between them. The CDR3 has 13 amino acids. CDR3 sequence (DNA): TGTGCCAGCAGCTTGGCAGTTTCCTACGAGCAGTACTTC. Translated, it gives CASSLAVSYEQYF.

The rearrangement links TRBV5-1 to TRBJ2-5, with 8 bases identical to TRBD2. Germline CDR1 SGHRS, CDR2 YFSETQ. The V segment lost 6 bases and the J segment 2 bases; nucleotides outside the gene matches: 9. The CDR3 runs to 15 residues. The chain's CDR3 is CASNPGLGGQETQYF. CDR3 in DNA: TGCGCCAGCAATCCGGGACTAGGGGGACAAGAGACCCAGTACTTC.

CDR3 in amino acids: CASSAEDQPQHF. The DNA of the CDR3 is TGTGCCAGCAGTGCAGAGGATCAGCCCCAGCATTTT. The chain links TRBV2 to TRBJ1-5, with D unclear. The CDR3 is made up of 12 amino acids. Per the germline V gene, CDR1 is SNHLY and CDR2 is FYNNEI. Trimming took off 4 bases at V and 5 bases at J, with 6 bases between the two ends.

The chain carries TRBV5-4 and TRBJ1-2, with 10 bases fitting TRBD1. The CDR3 runs 15 residues. The V segment lost 3 bases and the J segment 8 bases; nucleotides outside the gene matches: 10. CDR1 and CDR2 from the germline V gene are SGHNT and YYREEE (reference sequence). In nucleotides, the CDR3 is TGTGCCAGCAGCTGGGGACAGGGGATTGGATTGGGCTACACCTTC. Protein sequence: CASSWGQGIGLGYTF.

V is TRBV29-1 and J is TRBJ2-2, with D possibly being TRBD2 (5 bases). CDR3 length: 13 residues. Germline-derived CDR1 and CDR2 are SQVTM and ANQGSEA. Trimming cost V 6 bases and J 2 bases, with 10 bases left between them. The CDR3 reads CSVGKGNTGELFF. CDR3 DNA sequence: TGCAGCGTCGGGAAAGGCAACACCGGGGAGCTGTTTTTT.

In DNA form, the CDR3 reads TGTGCCAGCAGCGTAGACTCGCTAGCCTATAATTCACCCCTCCACTTT. It codes for CASSVDSLAYNSPLHF. V usage is TRBV9 and J usage is TRBJ1-6; D ambiguous. The CDR3 is 16 residues long. V was clipped by 0 bases and J by 2 bases, with 9 bases between them. Germline assignment: CDR1 SGDLS and CDR2 YYNGEE.

This chain links TRBV28 with TRBJ2-7; D gene uncertain. The CDR3 extends over 12 amino acids. Trimming shortened V by 5 bases and J by 4 bases, and 9 bases separated the two germline ends. Per the germline V gene, CDR1 is MDHEN and CDR2 is SYDVKM. The chain's CDR3 is CASSASLYEQYF. The DNA for the CDR3 is TGTGCCAGCAGTGCCAGCCTTTACGAGCAGTACTTC.

This clone was observed once. J is TRBJ1-4 and V is TRBV7-9, with 8 bases that match TRBD1. The CDR3 contains 14 residues. Germline CDR1 SEHNR, CDR2 FQNEAQ (reference sequence). With 5 bases clipped from V and 10 bases from J, the junction kept 9 bases outside the gene matches. The CDR3 DNA reads as TGTGCCAGCAGCGATCTAGGACAGGGAGTAAAACTGTTTTTT. Its translation: CASSDLGQGVKLFF. Full variable domain (rest looked up from reference TRBV7-9 and TRBJ1-4): DTGVSQNPRHKITKRGQNVTFRCDPISEHNRLYWYRQTLGQGPEFLTYFQNEAQLEKSRLLSDRFSAERPKGSFSTLEIQRTEQGDSAMYLCASSDLGQGVKLFFGSGTQLSVL.

The V call is TRBV7-6, the J call TRBJ1-1; 8 positions match TRBD1. The CDR3 contains 15 residues. The germline V gene has CDR1 SGHVS and CDR2 FNYEAQ. Trimming at V came to 4 bases and at J to 3 bases, leaving 7 bases not matched to a gene. The CDR3 DNA reads TGTGCCAGCAGCTCAATCCCGGACAGGGACACTGAAGCTTTCTTT. Translation gives CASSSIPDRDTEAFF. Based on the CDR3 plus reference TRBV7-6 and TRBJ1-1, the full variable domain is GAGVSQSPRYKVTKRGQDVALRCDPISGHVSLYWYRQALGQGPEFLTYFNYEAQQDKSGLPNDRFSAERPEGSISTLTIQRTEQRDSAMYRCASSSIPDRDTEAFFGQGTRLTVV.

The chain combines TRBV7-9 with TRBJ2-5; D remains unclear. Looked up from germline, CDR1 is SEHNR and CDR2 is FQNEAQ (reference sequence). V was trimmed by 7 bases and J by 9 bases, leaving 12 bases between them. The CDR3 is made up of 11 amino acids. DNA of the CDR3: TGTGCCAGCACCTCCTCGGACCCCCAGTACTTC. This gives the protein CASTSSDPQYF.

This clone was seen once. This sequence joins TRBV4-1 and TRBJ1-1, with 7 positions matching TRBD1. The V gene end was trimmed by 0 bases and the J gene end by 4 bases; junction bases not matched to a gene: 8. Looked up from germline, CDR1 is MGHRA and CDR2 is YSYEKL. The CDR3 is 16 residues long. CDR3 nucleotide sequence: TGCGCCAGCAGCCAAGACGGCCAGGGGGGTTTCACTGAAGCTTTCTTT. Translating gives CASSQDGQGGFTEAFF.

The chain is built from TRBV27 and TRBJ2-1; a weak D match, TRBD2 (6 bases). Trimming removed 5 bases at V and 6 bases at J, with 14 bases between. This CDR3 comprises 14 residues. Looked up from germline, CDR1 is MNHEY and CDR2 is SMNVEV (reference sequence). The CDR3 DNA reads TGTGCCAGCAGTAGGTGGGGGGTGGGCAATGAGCAGTTCTTC. It encodes CASSRWGVGNEQFF.

A word on this clone: A read error may account for a junction end that differs from germline. J is TRBJ1-1 and V is TRBV10-2; TRBD1 might be the D (5 bases). CDR3 length equals 13 residues. CDR1 and CDR2 (germline): WSHSY, SAAADI. CDR3 loop: CASSRGWDTEAFF. As DNA, the CDR3 is TGTGCCAGCAGCCGGGGGTGGGACACTGAAGCTTTCTTT.

The gene calls are TRBV5-1 and TRBJ2-2; the D is unclear. V gave up 4 bases and J gave up 0 bases, with 7 bases separating them. This CDR3 has 14 residues. The germline V gene has CDR1 SGHRS and CDR2 YFSETQ. DNA of the CDR3: TGCGCCAGCAGCATAGGGCCGAACACCGGGGAGCTGTTTTTT. Amino acids: CASSIGPNTGELFF.

This chain links TRBV19 with TRBJ2-7, with a tentative D call TRBD2 (6 bases). The V and J ends lost 4 bases and 3 bases respectively, with 16 bases between them. Germline loops: CDR1 LNHDA, CDR2 SQIVND (reference sequence). CDR3 length equals 15 residues. The CDR3 DNA reads as TGTGCCAGTAGTACCCCCTGGGGGAGGAACTACGAGCAGTACTTC. Protein sequence: CASSTPWGRNYEQYF.

This clone was seen only a few times. The chain links TRBV2 to TRBJ2-1, with a tentative D call TRBD1 (5 bases). Germline CDR1 SNHLY, CDR2 FYNNEI. This CDR3 region has 15 residues. The V end was cut by 7 bases, the J end by 7 bases, with 20 bases between. The CDR3 loop is CASTQGTPYPNEQFF. The DNA for the CDR3 is TGTGCCAGCACCCAGGGAACTCCTTACCCGAATGAGCAGTTCTTC.

Here the CDR3 DNA reads TGCGCCAGCAGCGACCCCGAGAGAAATGAGCAGTTCTTC. Its translation: CASSDPERNEQFF. This chain connects TRBV5-1 to TRBJ2-1; D call uncertain. The CDR3 runs to 13 residues. Trimming removed 4 bases at V and 7 bases at J, with 12 bases between. The V gene's germline CDR1 is SGHRS and CDR2 YFSETQ.